This section outlines one TCR beta chain sequence together with its context. Its binding antigen is unknown. Base qualities are missing; no much larger clone stands one base away. This sample was taken from a study of OX40 agonist ivuxolimab in advanced cancers. With regard to the full study: Ivuxolimab was an agonistic, fully human IgG2 monoclonal antibody directed against OX40 (CD134), a costimulatory receptor. The paper describes the monotherapy dose-escalation part (N ≈ 52 patients) of the phase I trial of ivuxolimab. Three dose-escalation patients achieved partial responses, one with hepatocellular carcinoma and two with cutaneous melanoma. Prior anti-PD-1, anti-PD-L1 or anti-CTLA-4 therapy was permitted, and checkpoint inhibitors had been received by about 44% of dose-escalation patients. Among the 50 to 55 dose-escalation patients, about 19 had hepatocellular carcinoma, around 15 melanoma, 9 renal cell carcinoma and 9 head and neck cancer. A male proportion of 82.7% and a mean age of approximately 58 years, ranging from 23 to 79, were recorded for the dose-escalation cohort. Intravenous ivuxolimab was administered to patients every 2 weeks at six dose levels: 0.01, 0.1, 0.3, 1.5, 3 and 10 mg/kg. The point of sequencing TCRbeta in the periphery was to test whether ivuxolimab changed TCR sequence diversity and drove clonal T-cell expansion.

Its CDR3 holds 18 amino acids, cysteine through phenylalanine. The only DNA kept is the CDR3, 54 bases in frame from the first base. CDR1 and CDR2 are read off the germline V gene as SGHNT and YENEEA. Trimming leaves V shorter by 4 bases and J shorter by 1 base, with the junction holding 10 bases beyond the gene matches. For sequencing of the TCRbeta CDR3 region, genomic DNA was extracted from the sorted cells. The immunoSEQ Assay was used to sequence the TCRbeta CDR3 regions. TCRdb carries this immuneACCESS record with in-frame sequences only. Its versions omit some clonotypes, under half of them owing to an unresolved V gene in the studies checked, with the rest unexplained. The sample table holds more than 25,000 clones, of which roughly 83% were seen once. The ten top clones hold about 25% of the sample. What the research found in general, with its limitations: Low levels of normalized T-cell clonal expansion were also shown by some nonresponding patients. The antigen specificity of the peripheral T cells that underwent clonal expansion was not determined. In the 0.1-3.0 mg/kg groups, partial responders were among the patients with the lowest normalized peripheral clonal expansion, particularly in CD8+ T cells. At doses from 0.1 to 3.0 mg/kg, clonal expansion was seen in both CD4+ and CD8+ blood T cells between baseline and week 6. On average, CD8+ T cells showed more expanded clones than CD4+ T cells after ivuxolimab.

Patients with autoimmune disease history or receiving systemic immunosuppression were excluded from the trial. In every dose cohort, peripheral blood was drawn for TCR sequencing at baseline, cycle 4 day 1, and cycle 7 day 1. The samples were drawn from a first-in-human, open-label, multicenter phase I dose-escalation trial of ivuxolimab. The trial enrolled adults with locally advanced or metastatic head and neck squamous cell, hepatocellular, melanoma or renal cell carcinoma. CD4+ and CD8+ T cells were sorted separately from peripheral blood before TCR sequencing. Sequenced here: CD4+ or CD8+ T cells sorted from blood, sampled in a trial of the OX40 agonist ivuxolimab. The receptor was derived from an adult with an advanced solid tumor such as melanoma, head and neck, liver or kidney cancer. The chain is assembled from TRBV11-3 and TRBJ2-2; the central 9 bases match TRBD2. The DNA reads as follows: TGTGCCAGCAGCTCACGCACCGGGACTAGCCTGAACACCGGGGAGCTGTTTTTT. Its protein product is CASSSRTGTSLNTGELFF.